Ten or more counts support the clone carrying this T cell receptor (beta chain). The data were obtained in a study of neurological immune-mediated disorders. The cDNA was generated by 5'RACE with 10-nucleotide random UMIs. TCRdb fed the 5' RACE reads into MiXCR, producing one record per CDR3 protein. The table lists tens of thousands of distinct CDR3 sequences, about 2.5% of them singletons. Germline loops: CDR1 SGHTA, CDR2 FQGNSA. The ends were cut back, 5 bases at V and 0 bases at J, with 12 bases in the middle. The CDR3 length is 15 residues. The source material was PBMCs. The sequence derives from a man between 45 and 60 years old with multiple sclerosis. The chain carries TRBV7-2 and TRBJ2-3; no clear D. The CDR3 DNA reads TGTGCCAGCAGCCGAAACGTCGCTAGCACAGATACGCAGTATTTT. Translated: CASSRNVASTDTQYF.